This TCR beta chain was captured by sequencing in a study of T-cell memory formation after mild COVID-19. TCRdb used MiXCR to reprocess the 5' RACE reads, holding one entry per CDR3 protein. The sample includes hundreds of thousands of distinct CDR3 sequences, around 20% of them seen just once. Findings and limits, study-wide: Contracting clones localized mainly to CM and EM when CD4+ and mainly to EMRA when CD8+.

This clonotype appeared a few times. Its matching antigen is unknown. The V end was cut by 1 base, the J end by 5 bases, with 11 bases between. Per the germline V gene, CDR1 is MGHRA and CDR2 is YSYEKL. This CDR3 region has 14 residues. Sequenced material: PBMCs or a T cell subset sorted from them (not recorded which). The origin of this receptor is an adult woman who had mild COVID-19 (a few samples of this study predate the infection). Cell type and time point are not known. The chain combines TRBV4-1 with TRBJ2-5; D possibly matches TRBD1 or TRBD2 (6 bases each). The CDR3 bases are TGCGCCAGCAGCCAAGGGGGGGCGTTCGAGACCCAGTACTTC. It encodes CASSQGGAFETQYF.